Below, 22 T cell receptor beta chains from the same sample are listed, as sequenced in a study of CD8 T cells in ankylosing spondylitis. Study-wide findings and caveats: One TCR beta motif, made up of several highly homologous variants, appeared characteristic of ankylosing spondylitis blood.

Via MiXCR, TCRdb re-called the 5' RACE reads, giving one row per CDR3 protein. The sample consists of around 480,000 distinct CDR3 sequences, roughly 17% of them appearing once. Which antigens these TCRs recognize remains unknown. The sample was blood, either unsorted or a sorted T cell fraction (not recorded which). The receptors stem from a male donor with ankylosing spondylitis.

This chain uses TRBV11-3 with TRBJ1-1; unclear D gene. This CDR3 contains 15 residues. Germline CDR1 reads SGHNT; CDR2 reads YENEEA. Trimming left V 1 base short and J 4 bases short, with 13 bases between. CDR3 coding DNA: TGTGCCAGCAGCTTAGGAGGAGACTTTGGCACTGAAGCTTTCTTT. Translating gives CASSLGGDFGTEAFF.

This clonotype was counted between two and nine times. V and J are TRBV10-3 and TRBJ1-1; 8 positions match TRBD1. Germline V gives CDR1 ENHRY, CDR2 SYGVKD. The CDR3 is 14 amino acids. J lost 0 bases, V lost 10 bases, and 7 bases had no gene match. CDR3 DNA sequence: TGTGCCACCCTACAGGGGGGTTTGAACACTGAAGCTTTCTTT. This sequence encodes CATLQGGLNTEAFF.

This clonotype was seen a handful of times. The CDR3 DNA follows: TGTGCCAGCAGTGAGAGGCTAGCTGTCGGGGAGCTGTTTTTT. The encoded protein is CASSERLAVGELFF. This chain connects TRBV2 to TRBJ2-2, with D perhaps TRBD2 (5 bases). Germline V gives CDR1 SNHLY, CDR2 FYNNEI. The CDR3 contains 14 residues. Trimming left V 3 bases short and J 7 bases short, with 12 bases between.

V and J are TRBV29-1 and TRBJ1-1; TRBD1 matches at 10 bases. Unmatched junction bases numbered 5, after V lost 6 bases and J lost 4 bases. The CDR3 is 13 residues long. CDR1 is SQVTM, CDR2 ANQGSEA, per germline. CDR3 sequence: CSVGDRGFTEAFF. CDR3 DNA: TGCAGCGTAGGGGACAGGGGTTTCACTGAAGCTTTCTTT.

This clonotype has only a few counts. The V and J genes are TRBV12-5 and TRBJ2-3, with D maybe TRBD1 (5 bases). Trimming cost V 3 bases and J 2 bases, with 12 bases left between them. The CDR3 runs to 15 residues. Germline V lookup: CDR1 LGHNT, CDR2 FRNRAP. In nucleotides, the CDR3 is TGTGCTAGTGGTTTAGGCGCCAGGGCCACAGATACGCAGTATTTT. This sequence encodes CASGLGARATDTQYF. The whole variable domain, remainder taken from reference TRBV12-5 and TRBJ2-3, is DARVTQTPRHKVTEMGQEVTMRCQPILGHNTVFWYRQTMMQGLELLAYFRNRAPLDDSGMPKDRFSAEMPDATLATLKIQPSEPRDSAVYFCASGLGARATDTQYFGPGTRLTVL.

This clonotype occurred a few times. The chain is built from TRBV24-1 and TRBJ1-1; TRBD1 matches at 8 bases. The CDR3 is 13 residues long. Trimming removed 7 bases from V and 8 bases from J; junction bases left unmatched: 8. Germline V gene data show CDR1 as KGHDR and CDR2 as SFDVKD. CDR3 protein: CATRGTGAEEAFF. The CDR3 nucleotides are TGTGCCACCAGAGGGACAGGAGCCGAGGAAGCTTTCTTT.

The rearrangement uses TRBV10-1 and TRBJ2-1; 8 bases line up with TRBD2. The J segment lost 8 bases and the V segment lost 0 bases, leaving 18 bases of the junction unmatched. This CDR3 comprises 19 residues. In germline, CDR1 is WNHNN, CDR2 SYGVQD (reference sequence). The CDR3: CASSESGLAGGFGVDEQFF. DNA of the CDR3: TGCGCCAGCAGTGAGTCGGGACTTGCGGGGGGCTTCGGGGTCGATGAGCAGTTCTTC.

This clonotype was recorded at least ten times. The rearrangement uses TRBV7-9 and TRBJ2-3, with D possibly being TRBD1 or TRBD2 (5 bases each). V was clipped by 3 bases and J by 2 bases, with 12 bases between them. The CDR3 runs 15 residues. CDR1 SEHNR and CDR2 FQNEAQ come from the germline V gene (reference sequence). The CDR3 nucleotides read TGTGCCAGCAGCTTTGGGACCGATCCCACAGATACGCAGTATTTT. It yields the protein CASSFGTDPTDTQYF.

This chain uses TRBV7-6 with TRBJ2-5; D call uncertain. V lost 5 bases to trimming and J lost 2 bases, with 6 bases between them. The CDR3 contains 12 residues. Germline CDR1 is SGHVS and CDR2 is FNYEAQ. CDR3 protein: CASSTTQETQYF. CDR3 in DNA: TGTGCCAGCAGCACCACACAAGAGACCCAGTACTTC. Based on the CDR3 plus reference TRBV7-6 and TRBJ2-5, the full variable domain is GAGVSQSPRYKVTKRGQDVALRCDPISGHVSLYWYRQALGQGPEFLTYFNYEAQQDKSGLPNDRFSAERPEGSISTLTIQRTEQRDSAMYRCASSTTQETQYFGPGTRLLVL.

This clonotype was counted only a few times. The chain joins TRBV7-2 to TRBJ2-3; 7 positions agree with TRBD2. The CDR3 is 14 amino acids. Per germline, CDR1 SGHTA and CDR2 FQGNSA. Germline trimming cut 5 bases from V and 2 bases from J; bases unmatched to any gene: 4. The chain's CDR3 is CASSPSGYTDTQYF. The DNA of the CDR3 is TGTGCCAGCAGCCCTAGCGGCTACACAGATACGCAGTATTTT.

The chain has TRBV20-1 and TRBJ2-2; perhaps TRBD1 as D (6 bases). The CDR3 has 13 residues. Trimming took off 6 bases at V and 3 bases at J, with 11 bases between the two ends. Germline V lookup: CDR1 DFQATT, CDR2 SNEGSKA (reference sequence). CDR3 protein: CSALRTDTGELFF. CDR3 in DNA: TGCAGTGCCCTACGGACAGACACCGGGGAGCTGTTTTTT.

This clonotype was detected only a few times. The V call is TRBV25-1, the J call TRBJ2-3; 7 bases are shared with TRBD2. CDR1 is MGHDK and CDR2 is SYGVNS in the germline V gene. V dropped 10 bases and J dropped 0; count of bases not matched to a gene: 10. The CDR3 has 15 amino acids. The CDR3 loop reads CATTKSGASTDTQYF. DNA of the CDR3: TGTGCCACCACGAAGAGCGGGGCGAGCACAGATACGCAGTATTTT.

This clonotype was detected a few times. V gene TRBV7-2 combines with J gene TRBJ2-2, with TRBD2 matching 11 bases. This CDR3 is built from 15 residues. Unmatched junction bases numbered 4, after V lost 4 bases and J lost 6 bases. In germline, CDR1 is SGHTA, CDR2 FQGNSA. CDR3 loop: CASSSLAGVPGELFF. As DNA, the CDR3 is TGTGCCAGCAGCTCACTAGCGGGAGTCCCCGGGGAGCTGTTTTTT.

At least ten counts were recorded for this clonotype. The chain employs TRBV12-3 or TRBV12-4 and TRBJ2-7; 7 bases match TRBD1. The CDR3 length is 15 residues. V was pared by 4 bases and J by 0 bases, with 6 bases of the junction left unmatched. In DNA, the CDR3 is TGTGCCAGCAGTTCCCGGGACAGAACCTCCTACGAGCAGTACTTC. Translation: CASSSRDRTSYEQYF.

This chain uses TRBV6-1 with TRBJ1-1, with 9 bases that match TRBD1. From germline, CDR1 is MNHNS and CDR2 SASEGT. The CDR3 runs 13 residues. Losses at the gene ends were 6 bases for V and 9 bases for J; bases not matched to a gene: 8. The CDR3 DNA is TGTGCCAGCAGGAGGGACAGGGTCAATCAAGCTTTCTTT. Translated, it gives CASRRDRVNQAFF.

This clonotype was picked up a small number of times. The V call is TRBV18, the J call TRBJ1-2, with unresolved D. This CDR3 is built from 17 residues. The germline V and J ends were trimmed by 1 base and 1 base, with 16 bases remaining between them. The germline CDR1 and CDR2 sequences are KGHSH and LQKENI. Here the CDR3 reads CASSPRAAGRINYGYTF. In DNA form, the CDR3 reads TGTGCCAGCTCACCACGAGCGGCGGGCCGAATTAACTATGGCTACACCTTC.

This clonotype has at least ten counts. This chain uses TRBV5-1 with TRBJ1-2, with D unresolved. With 0 bases removed from V and 6 bases from J, the gap between germline ends came to 3 bases. This CDR3 has 11 amino acids. Germline V lookup: CDR1 SGHRS, CDR2 YFSETQ. This CDR3 reads CASSLGHGYTF. The DNA for the CDR3 is TGCGCCAGCAGCTTGGGACATGGCTACACCTTC.

The chain uses TRBV7-8 and TRBJ2-3; D is perhaps TRBD2 (6 bases). The CDR3 spans 13 residues. Trimming took off 5 bases at V and 8 bases at J, with 14 bases between the two ends. Germline V gene data show CDR1 as SGHVS and CDR2 as FQNEAQ. CDR3 sequence: CASSPQPAGTQYF. The CDR3 DNA is TGTGCCAGCAGCCCCCAGCCAGCGGGTACGCAGTATTTT.

The CDR3 bases are TGCAGTGCCACGGGATTACTTAACACCGGGGAGCTGTTTTTT. The encoded protein is CSATGLLNTGELFF. The chain links TRBV20-1 to TRBJ2-2; tentatively, D is TRBD2 (5 bases). The germline V and J ends were trimmed by 6 bases and 2 bases, with 13 bases remaining between them. CDR3 length: 14 residues. Germline assignment: CDR1 DFQATT and CDR2 SNEGSKA (reference sequence).

The CDR3 protein is CASSGGGGRGTEAFF. The CDR3 bases are TGTGCCAGCAGTGGAGGGGGGGGAAGAGGGACTGAAGCTTTCTTT. V and J are TRBV27 and TRBJ1-1; a possible D gene is TRBD1 (6 bases). Trimming shortened V by 5 bases and J by 5 bases, and 18 bases separated the two germline ends. The CDR3 loop spans 15 amino acids. In germline, CDR1 is MNHEY, CDR2 SMNVEV (reference sequence).

This clonotype was seen only a few times. This chain connects TRBV19 to TRBJ1-4; maybe TRBD1 (5 bases). The germline V and J ends were trimmed by 4 bases and 8 bases, with 11 bases remaining between them. Germline CDR1 is LNHDA and CDR2 is SQIVND (reference sequence). The CDR3 sequence is 13 residues long. CDR3 sequence (DNA): TGTGCCAGTAGTAAGGACACCCAAGAAAAACTGTTTTTT. Protein sequence: CASSKDTQEKLFF.

The chain joins TRBV5-3 to TRBJ2-1, with 9 bases lining up with TRBD2. TRBV5-3 is treated as an ORF (open reading frame) with a function not yet certain. This CDR3 is 19 amino acids long. Trimming at V came to 0 bases and at J to 0 bases, leaving 10 bases not matched to a gene. DNA of the CDR3: TGTGCCAGAAGCTTGGAGGAGGGTAGCGGGAGATTCTCCTACAATGAGCAGTTCTTC. Translating it yields CARSLEEGSGRFSYNEQFF.